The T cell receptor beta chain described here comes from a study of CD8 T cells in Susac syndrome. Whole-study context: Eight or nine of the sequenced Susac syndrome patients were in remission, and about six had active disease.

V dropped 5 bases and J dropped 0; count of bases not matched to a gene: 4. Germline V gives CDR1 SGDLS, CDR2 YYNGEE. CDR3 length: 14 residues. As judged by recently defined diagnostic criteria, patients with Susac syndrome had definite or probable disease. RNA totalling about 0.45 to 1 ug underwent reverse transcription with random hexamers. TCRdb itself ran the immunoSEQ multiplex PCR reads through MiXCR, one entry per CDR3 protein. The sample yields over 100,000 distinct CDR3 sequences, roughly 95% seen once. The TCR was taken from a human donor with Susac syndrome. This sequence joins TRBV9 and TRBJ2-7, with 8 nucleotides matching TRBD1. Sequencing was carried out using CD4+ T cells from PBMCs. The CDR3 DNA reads TGTGCCAGCAGTCAGGGGGCCAGCTCCTACGAGCAGTACTTC. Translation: CASSQGASSYEQYF.